A selection of T cell receptor beta chains follows, all from one sample in a study of T cells in Graves' hyperthyroidism and ophthalmopathy. Using its own MiXCR run on the multiplex PCR reads, TCRdb lists one record per CDR3 protein. The sample shows more than 500,000 distinct CDR3 sequences, roughly 15% of them seen only once. The sequencing sample was made of blood. Receptors were obtained from a woman between 35 and 50 years old with Graves' hyperthyroidism. Each CDR3 is given with its conserved first and last residue. A D gene is named only where the DNA matches it firmly. Only part of the rows carry a size: once, few, many, or a class if the clone is expanded.

j_call | v_call | d_call | clone_size | cdr3_aa | cdr3_nt
TRBJ2-4 | TRBV7-2 | TRBD2 | . | CASTTMLAGGPVKNIQYF | TGTGCCAGCACCACAATGCTAGCGGGAGGGCCTGTCAAAAACATTCAGTACTTC
TRBJ1-5 | TRBV6-5 | . | few | CASSYEWGPNQPQHF | TGTGCCAGCAGTTACGAATGGGGGCCTAATCAGCCCCAGCATTTT
TRBJ2-3 | TRBV5-1 | . | many | CASSFGAPDTQYF | TGCGCCAGCAGCTTTGGCGCCCCAGATACGCAGTATTTT
TRBJ2-3 | TRBV5-1 | . | many | CASRGGNELDTQYF | TGCGCCAGCAGAGGCGGGAATGAGTTAGATACGCAGTATTTT
TRBJ1-6 | TRBV20-1 | . | few | CSARVPAESSYNSPLHF | TGCAGTGCTAGAGTCCCGGCGGAGAGCTCCTATAATTCACCCCTCCACTTT
TRBJ2-2 | TRBV30 | TRBD2 | many | CAWSPYNGRAAGELFF | TGTGCCTGGAGTCCCTATAACGGGAGGGCCGCCGGGGAGCTGTTTTTT
TRBJ2-7 | TRBV27 | . | few | CASSIEGTPKDEQYF | TGTGCCAGCAGTATCGAAGGGACCCCGAAGGACGAGCAGTACTTC
TRBJ2-3 | TRBV15 | . | many | CATSVVGREDTQYF | TGTGCCACCAGCGTTGTGGGTCGAGAAGATACGCAGTATTTT
TRBJ1-3 | TRBV3-1 | . | many | CASSQDGSSGNTIYF | TGTGCCAGCAGCCAAGATGGCAGCTCTGGAAACACCATATATTTT
TRBJ2-1 | TRBV20-1 | . | many | CSARFALNGRNEQFF | TGCAGTGCTAGATTTGCCCTCAATGGCCGCAATGAGCAGTTCTTC
TRBJ2-3 | TRBV11-3 | TRBD2 | many | CASSPELAGTDTQYF | TGTGCCAGCAGCCCTGAACTAGCGGGAACGGATACGCAGTATTTT
TRBJ1-5 | TRBV2 | . | few | CASSEWGILGGASNQPQHF | TGTGCCAGCAGTGAATGGGGGATATTGGGGGGCGCAAGCAATCAGCCCCAGCATTTT
TRBJ2-3 | TRBV6-1 | . | many | CASRPSTHPTDTQYF | TGTGCCAGCCGGCCGTCGACCCATCCCACAGATACGCAGTATTTT
TRBJ2-1 | TRBV10-3 | . | few | CAIRPIDIHEQFF | TGTGCCATCAGGCCAATCGATATCCATGAGCAGTTCTTC
TRBJ2-2 | TRBV5-4 | TRBD2 | few | CASSLEIAGAGELFF | TGTGCCAGCAGCTTGGAAATAGCGGGAGCTGGGGAGCTGTTTTTT
TRBJ1-1 | TRBV24-1 | TRBD1 | many | CATSSSRQGDTEAFF | TGTGCCACCAGTAGCTCGAGACAGGGGGACACTGAAGCTTTCTTT
TRBJ2-7 | TRBV29-1 | . | . | CSVEGRGGPSYEQYF | TGCAGCGTTGAAGGACGAGGGGGTCCCTCCTACGAGCAGTACTTC
TRBJ2-2 | TRBV20-1 | TRBD1 | few | CSASEGTGLIQKLFF | TGCAGTGCTAGCGAGGGGACAGGGTTAATTCAAAAGCTGTTTTTT